What follows are 21 T cell receptor beta chains derived from one specimen sequenced in a study of regulatory T cells in long-lasting Graves disease. The time point denotes: persistent/refractory GD, antithyroid drugs over 5 years with positive TRAb. Scientists built the TCR library using RNA that was extracted from PBMCs. Arm-PCR of CDR3 regions and iRepertoire HTBI primers were the basis on which TCR beta libraries were built. TCRdb redid the calling of the multiplex PCR reads with MiXCR, one entry per CDR3 protein. This table has roughly 300,000 distinct CDR3 sequences, 20% to 25% appearing once. The sample in question was peripheral blood mononuclear cells (PBMCs), obtained when the disease was refractory, from a patient treated with antithyroid drugs. The receptor set was obtained from a female donor with Graves disease.

About this clonotype itself: At one of its ends the junction is not consistent with the germline gene, which may arise from a read error. The chain carries TRBV7-9 and TRBJ1-1; D not resolved. Per the germline V gene, CDR1 is SEHNR and CDR2 is FQNEAQ (reference sequence). The CDR3 is made up of 14 amino acids. The CDR3 reads CTSSLGGVNTEAFF. DNA of the CDR3: TGTACCAGCAGCTTGGGTGGGGTGAACACTGAAGCTTTCTTT.

The table lists this clonotype with many counts. V and J are TRBV30 and TRBJ1-4, with TRBD1 matching 7 bases. Germline lookup yields CDR1 GTSNPN and CDR2 SVGIG (reference sequence). The CDR3 covers 16 residues. With 4 bases clipped from V and 12 bases from J, the junction kept 20 bases outside the gene matches. Written as DNA, the CDR3 is TGTGCCTGGAATCCCATGGGACAGCCAACCGGGGTACAACTGTTTTTT. Its protein product is CAWNPMGQPTGVQLFF.

V and J are TRBV28 and TRBJ2-2; 8 nucleotides line up with TRBD1. Germline CDR1 and CDR2: MDHEN and SYDVKM. Losses at the gene ends were 7 bases for V and 4 bases for J; bases not matched to a gene: 11. There are 16 residues in the CDR3. CDR3 in amino acids: CASNYRDRGGTGELFF. In DNA form, the CDR3 reads TGTGCCAGCAACTACCGTGACAGGGGTGGCACCGGGGAGCTGTTTTTT. The entire variable domain, with the rest obtained from reference TRBV28 and TRBJ2-2, is as follows: DVKVTQSSRYLVKRTGEKVFLECVQDMDHENMFWYRQDPGLGLRLIYFSYDVKMKEKGDIPEGYSVSREKKERFSLILESASTNQTSMYLCASNYRDRGGTGELFFGEGSRLTVL.

This clonotype came up a few times. The chain combines TRBV5-1 with TRBJ1-1, with 10 bases matching TRBD1. Unmatched junction bases numbered 9, after V lost 0 bases and J lost 7 bases. Germline assignment: CDR1 SGHRS and CDR2 YFSETQ. This CDR3 has 16 amino acids. The CDR3 sequence: CASSLAAGTGDGEAFF. CDR3 nucleotides: TGCGCCAGCAGCTTGGCGGCCGGGACAGGGGACGGTGAAGCTTTCTTT.

In its sample, this clonotype was seen many times. The gene calls are TRBV7-3 and TRBJ2-5; 8 positions agree with TRBD1. Germline CDR1 reads SGHTA; CDR2 reads FQGTGA. There are 13 residues in the CDR3. The V and J ends lost 4 bases and 7 bases, in that order; junction bases with no gene match: 5. In nucleotides, the CDR3 is TGTGCCAGCAGCTACGGACAGGGTGGGACCCAGTACTTC. It translates to CASSYGQGGTQYF.

This clonotype came up a few times. This chain joins TRBV6-1 and TRBJ2-7, with a possible D match to TRBD2 (6 bases). V was trimmed by 6 bases and J by 5 bases, leaving 8 bases between them. This CDR3 contains 11 residues. Germline V gives CDR1 MNHNS, CDR2 SASEGT. The CDR3 region is CASSRTNEQYF. DNA of the CDR3: TGTGCCAGCAGCAGGACTAACGAGCAGTACTTC.

V is TRBV29-1 and J is TRBJ1-2; D remains ambiguous. Germline assignment: CDR1 SQVTM and CDR2 ANQGSEA. The V end lost 6 bases, the J end lost 4 bases, and 12 bases lay between the germline ends. The CDR3 runs 12 residues. In DNA form, the CDR3 reads TGCAGCGTGCCTCTCTACCCCTATGGCTACACCTTC. This sequence encodes CSVPLYPYGYTF.

This clonotype came up a few times. The chain combines TRBV20-1 with TRBJ1-6; weak D call: TRBD1 (5 bases). This CDR3 is 16 amino acids long. The V end lost 2 bases, the J end lost 4 bases, and 15 bases lay between the germline ends. The germline V gene encodes CDR1 DFQATT and CDR2 SNEGSKA (reference sequence). DNA for the CDR3: TGCAGTGCTAGAACTAGCCAGGGCGGGTATAATTCACCCCTCCACTTT. Translated, it gives CSARTSQGGYNSPLHF.

This clonotype has at least ten counts. The rearrangement links TRBV3-1 to TRBJ1-5, with D tentatively TRBD1 (6 bases). V gave up 5 bases and J gave up 4 bases, with 9 bases separating them. Germline V gene data show CDR1 as LGHDT and CDR2 as YNNKEL (reference sequence). The CDR3 totals 13 residues. CDR3 DNA: TGTGCCAGCAGCTTCCAGGGGAATCAGCCCCAGCATTTT. Translation gives CASSFQGNQPQHF.

This clonotype was seen a handful of times. This rearrangement joins TRBV7-8 to TRBJ2-2; D is unresolved. Looked up from germline, CDR1 is SGHVS and CDR2 is FQNEAQ. The CDR3 has 19 amino acids. Deletions cut 0 bases from V and 0 bases from J, with 17 bases between. CDR3 sequence reads: CASSLASLARHSNTGELFF. CDR3 sequence (DNA): TGTGCCAGCAGCTTAGCCTCTCTTGCTCGACATTCGAACACCGGGGAGCTGTTTTTT.

This clonotype has at least ten counts. This chain joins TRBV28 and TRBJ1-4; 7 nucleotides line up with TRBD1. V lost 6 bases and J lost 5; bases outside the gene matches: 6. Germline CDR1 and CDR2: MDHEN and SYDVKM. CDR3 size: 14 residues. Here the CDR3 DNA reads TGTGCCAGCAGCCTGGGACAGAACAATGAAAAACTGTTTTTT. Its translation: CASSLGQNNEKLFF.

On this clonotype itself: A read error may account for a junction end that differs from germline. J is TRBJ2-7 and V is TRBV20-1; 11 nucleotides align to TRBD2. In germline, CDR1 is DFQATT, CDR2 SNEGSKA (reference sequence). The CDR3 runs to 17 residues. CDR3 nucleotides: TGCAGTGCTGGAGAACTAGCGGGAGAGGGAGTTTCCTACGAGCAGTACTTC. Encoded protein: CSAGELAGEGVSYEQYF.

J is TRBJ2-4 and V is TRBV11-2, with 10 positions matching TRBD2. V lost 6 bases to trimming and J lost 5 bases; unmatched junction nucleotides: 7. This CDR3 has 15 residues. Germline values: CDR1 SGHAT, CDR2 FQNNGV. In DNA form, the CDR3 reads TGTGCCAGCAGACCAGCGGGAGGGCCCGAAAACATTCAGTACTTC. Translating it yields CASRPAGGPENIQYF.

The chain joins TRBV6-1 to TRBJ2-7, with no clear D. Looked up from germline, CDR1 is MNHNS and CDR2 is SASEGT. The length of the CDR3 is 13 residues. V lost 4 bases and J lost 6, with 13 bases in between. The CDR3: CASSAMSGFEQYF. CDR3 nucleotides: TGTGCCAGCAGTGCAATGTCGGGTTTCGAGCAGTACTTC.

The sample holds many counts of this clonotype. V gene TRBV28 combines with J gene TRBJ2-4, with 11 bases aligning to TRBD2. The junction had 11 bases not matched to a gene; V was cut back by 8 bases and J by 8 bases. CDR1 is MDHEN and CDR2 is SYDVKM in the germline V gene. This CDR3 contains 15 residues. CDR3 region: CASGSSGRAMDIQYF. CDR3 sequence (DNA): TGTGCCAGCGGAAGTAGCGGGAGGGCCATGGACATTCAGTACTTC.

This chain uses TRBV11-3 with TRBJ2-7; D might be TRBD1 or TRBD2, each matching 5 bases. The CDR3 length is 14 residues. Germline V gene data show CDR1 as SGHNT and CDR2 as YENEEA. V shed 5 bases and J shed 2 bases, with 13 bases lying between them. CDR3 sequence (DNA): TGTGCCAGCAGCCGACGGGACCGACCCTACGAGCAGTACTTC. It specifies CASSRRDRPYEQYF.

This clonotype was recorded many times. The genes are TRBV28 and TRBJ2-1; D tentatively fits TRBD1 or TRBD2 (5 bases each). CDR1 and CDR2 from the germline V gene are MDHEN and SYDVKM. The CDR3 covers 15 residues. Deletions cut 6 bases from V and 0 bases from J, with 12 bases between. This CDR3 reads CASRDSGSSYNEQFF. The CDR3 bases are TGTGCCAGCAGAGACTCAGGGAGCTCCTACAATGAGCAGTTCTTC.

A few counts support this clonotype. V usage is TRBV6-2 or TRBV6-3 and J usage is TRBJ1-6; D is undetermined. This CDR3 comprises 14 residues. The V end lost 0 bases, the J end lost 14 bases, and 14 bases lay between the germline ends. Germline loops: CDR1 MNHEY, CDR2 SVGEGT. CDR3 DNA sequence: TGTGCCAGCAGTTACTCCTACAGACTTATCACCCTCCACTTT. Translated: CASSYSYRLITLHF.

The chain combines TRBV18 with TRBJ2-5, with TRBD1 identical over 8 bases. The CDR3 consists of 14 residues. V lost 6 bases and J lost 4; bases outside the gene matches: 7. The germline V gene encodes CDR1 KGHSH and CDR2 LQKENI. CDR3 protein: CASSRQGTRETQYF. CDR3 in DNA: TGTGCCAGCTCCCGACAGGGGACGAGAGAGACCCAGTACTTC.

About this clonotype: This could be a read error, since a much larger clone is one nucleotide away. The gene calls are TRBV6-2 or TRBV6-3 and TRBJ2-2, with unresolved D. Trimming removed 0 bases at V and 3 bases at J, with 5 bases between. The V gene's germline CDR1 is MNHEY and CDR2 SVGEGT. CDR3 length equals 14 residues. The CDR3 coding sequence is TGTGCCAGCAGTTACTCGACGGACACCGGGGAGCTGTTTTTT. Its protein product is CASSYSTDTGELFF.

This clonotype was picked up many times. The rearrangement uses TRBV12-3 or TRBV12-4 and TRBJ1-6; tentative D call: TRBD1 (5 bases). V was pared by 4 bases and J by 6 bases, with 7 bases between. This CDR3 has 13 amino acids. The CDR3 nucleotides are TGTGCCAGCAGTTGGGGGGGTAATTCACCCCTCCACTTT. Protein sequence: CASSWGGNSPLHF.